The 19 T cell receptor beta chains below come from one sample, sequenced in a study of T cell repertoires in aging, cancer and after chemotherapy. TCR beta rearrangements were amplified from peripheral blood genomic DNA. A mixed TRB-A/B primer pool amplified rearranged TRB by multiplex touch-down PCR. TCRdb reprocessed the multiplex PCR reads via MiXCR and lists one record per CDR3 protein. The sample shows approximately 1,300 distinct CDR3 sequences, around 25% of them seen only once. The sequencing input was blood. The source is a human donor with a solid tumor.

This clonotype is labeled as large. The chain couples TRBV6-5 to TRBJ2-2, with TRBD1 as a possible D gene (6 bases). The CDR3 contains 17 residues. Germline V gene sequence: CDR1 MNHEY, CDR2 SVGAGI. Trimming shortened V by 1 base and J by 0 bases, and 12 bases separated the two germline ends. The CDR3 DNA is TGTGCCAGCAGTTACTACTTACGGACAGCGAACACCGGGGAGCTGTTTTTT. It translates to CASSYYLRTANTGELFF.

CDR3 in DNA: TGTGCCAGCAGTTTAGGAGGGCGCCGGAGCAATGAGCAGTTCTTC. The encoded protein is CASSLGGRRSNEQFF. The V and J genes are TRBV12-3 or TRBV12-4 and TRBJ2-1; D may be TRBD2 (5 bases). The CDR3 totals 15 residues. V was cut by 1 base and J by 6 bases, with 13 bases left in between.

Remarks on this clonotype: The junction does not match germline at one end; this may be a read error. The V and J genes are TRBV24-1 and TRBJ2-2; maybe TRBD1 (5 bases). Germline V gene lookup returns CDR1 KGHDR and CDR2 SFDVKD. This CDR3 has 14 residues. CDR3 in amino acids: CASSSDSYTGELFF. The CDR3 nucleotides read TGTGCCTCCAGTTCAGACAGTTACACCGGGGAGCTGTTTTTT.

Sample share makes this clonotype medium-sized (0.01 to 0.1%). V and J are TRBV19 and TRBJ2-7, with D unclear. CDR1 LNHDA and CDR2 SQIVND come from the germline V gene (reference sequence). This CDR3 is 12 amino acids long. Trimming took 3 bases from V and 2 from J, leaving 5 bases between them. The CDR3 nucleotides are TGTGCCAGTAGTATTAGCCCCTACGAGCAGTACTTC. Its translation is CASSISPYEQYF. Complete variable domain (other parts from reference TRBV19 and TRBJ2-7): DGGITQSPKYLFRKEGQNVTLSCEQNLNHDAMYWYRQDPGQGLRLIYYSQIVNDFQKGDIAEGYSVSREKKESFPLTVTSAQKNPTAFYLCASSISPYEQYFGPGTRLTVT.

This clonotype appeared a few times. The CDR3 DNA sequence: TGTGCCAGCAGCCAAGCCGAGGGGACAGTATACTACGAGCAGTACTTC. This codes for CASSQAEGTVYYEQYF. The rearrangement joins TRBV4-2 to TRBJ2-7; 7 positions agree with TRBD1. From germline, CDR1 is LGHNA and CDR2 YNFKEQ. Losses at the gene ends were 1 base for V and 3 bases for J; bases not matched to a gene: 9. The CDR3 has 16 amino acids.

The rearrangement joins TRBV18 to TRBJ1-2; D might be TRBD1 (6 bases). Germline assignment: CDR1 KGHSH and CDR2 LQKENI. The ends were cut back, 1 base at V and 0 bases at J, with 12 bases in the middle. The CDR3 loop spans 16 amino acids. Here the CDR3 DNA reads TGTGCCAGCTCACCACTAGGACAGAAAACTAACTATGGCTACACCTTC. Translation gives CASSPLGQKTNYGYTF.

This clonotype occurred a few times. For the CDR3, the DNA is TGTGCCAGCTCACCACAGAAAGGGGAGGACTACGAGCAGTACTTC. It is translated as CASSPQKGEDYEQYF. This rearrangement joins TRBV18 to TRBJ2-7; perhaps TRBD2 as D (6 bases). Trimming shortened V by 1 base and J by 3 bases, and 13 bases separated the two germline ends. The CDR3 has 15 residues. The germline V gene encodes CDR1 KGHSH and CDR2 LQKENI.

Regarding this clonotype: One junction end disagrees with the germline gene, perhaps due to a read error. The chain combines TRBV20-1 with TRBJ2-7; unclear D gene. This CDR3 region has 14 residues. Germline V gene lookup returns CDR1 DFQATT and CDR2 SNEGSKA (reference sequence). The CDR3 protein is CGARVSLNAYEQYF. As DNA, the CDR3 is TGCGGTGCTAGAGTCAGCCTCAACGCATACGAGCAGTACTTC.

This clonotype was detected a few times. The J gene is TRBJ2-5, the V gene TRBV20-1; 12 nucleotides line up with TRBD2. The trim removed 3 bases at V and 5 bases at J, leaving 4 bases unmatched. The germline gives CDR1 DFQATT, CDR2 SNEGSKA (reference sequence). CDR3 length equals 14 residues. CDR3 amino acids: CSASPSGGAETQYF. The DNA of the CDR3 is TGCAGTGCTAGTCCTAGCGGGGGGGCCGAGACCCAGTACTTC.

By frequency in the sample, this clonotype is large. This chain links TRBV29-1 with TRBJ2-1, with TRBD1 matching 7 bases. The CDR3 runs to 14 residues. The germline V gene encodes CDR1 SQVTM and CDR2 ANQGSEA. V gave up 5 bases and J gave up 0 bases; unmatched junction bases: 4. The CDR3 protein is CSVLRTGSYNEQFF. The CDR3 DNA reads TGCAGCGTTCTTAGGACAGGCTCCTACAATGAGCAGTTCTTC.

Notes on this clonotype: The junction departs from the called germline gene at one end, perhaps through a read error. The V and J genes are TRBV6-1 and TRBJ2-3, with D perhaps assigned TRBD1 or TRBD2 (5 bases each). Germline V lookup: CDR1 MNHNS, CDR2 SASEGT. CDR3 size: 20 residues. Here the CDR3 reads CAISEPKGVRWERNTDTQYF. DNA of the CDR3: TGTGCCATCAGTGAGCCAAAAGGGGTTCGCTGGGAGAGAAACACAGATACGCAGTATTTT.

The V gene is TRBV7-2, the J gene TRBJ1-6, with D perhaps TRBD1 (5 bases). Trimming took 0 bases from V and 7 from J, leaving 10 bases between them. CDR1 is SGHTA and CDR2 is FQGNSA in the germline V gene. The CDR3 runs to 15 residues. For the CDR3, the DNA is TGTGCCAGCAGCTTAGCCAGGGCCGGCAATTCACCCCTCCACTTT. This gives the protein CASSLARAGNSPLHF. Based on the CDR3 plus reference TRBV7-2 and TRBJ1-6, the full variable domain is GAGVSQSPSNKVTEKGKDVELRCDPISGHTALYWYRQSLGQGLEFLIYFQGNSAPDKSGLPSDRFSAERTGGSVSTLTIQRTQQEDSAVYLCASSLARAGNSPLHFGNGTRLTVT.

The CDR3 here is CASVLLIPPDTQYF. In DNA form, the CDR3 reads TGTGCCAGCGTACTACTCATACCCCCAGATACGCAGTATTTT. The rearrangement uses TRBV7-2 and TRBJ2-3; unclear D gene. V shed 8 bases and J shed 4 bases, with 16 bases lying between them. The CDR3 has 14 amino acids. Germline-derived CDR1 and CDR2 are SGHTA and FQGNSA.

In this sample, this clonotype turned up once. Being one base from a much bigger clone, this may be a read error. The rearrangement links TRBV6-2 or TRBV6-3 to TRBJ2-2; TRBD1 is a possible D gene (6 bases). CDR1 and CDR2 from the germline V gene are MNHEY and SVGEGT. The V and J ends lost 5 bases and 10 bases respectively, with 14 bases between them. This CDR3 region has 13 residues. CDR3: CASSVMGAVELFF. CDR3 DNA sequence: TGTGCCAGCAGTGTGATGGGGGCCGTGGAGCTGTTTTTT.

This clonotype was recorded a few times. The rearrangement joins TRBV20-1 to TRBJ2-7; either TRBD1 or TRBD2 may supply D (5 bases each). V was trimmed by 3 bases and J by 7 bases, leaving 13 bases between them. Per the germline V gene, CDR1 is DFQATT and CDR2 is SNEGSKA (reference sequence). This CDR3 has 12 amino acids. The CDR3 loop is CSASLGVGEQYF. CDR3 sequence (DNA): TGCAGTGCTAGTTTGGGGGTGGGGGAGCAGTACTTC.

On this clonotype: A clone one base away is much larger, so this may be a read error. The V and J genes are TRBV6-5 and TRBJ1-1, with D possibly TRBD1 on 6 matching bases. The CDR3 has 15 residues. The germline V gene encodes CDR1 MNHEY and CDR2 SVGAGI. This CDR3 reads CASSYNRASGTEGFF. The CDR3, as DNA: TGTGCCAGCAGTTACAACAGGGCGAGCGGCACTGAAGGTTTCTTT.

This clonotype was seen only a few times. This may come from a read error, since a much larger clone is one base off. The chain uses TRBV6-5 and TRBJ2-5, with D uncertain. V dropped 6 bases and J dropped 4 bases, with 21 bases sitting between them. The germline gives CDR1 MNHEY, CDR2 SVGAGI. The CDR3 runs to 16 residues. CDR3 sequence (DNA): TGTGCCAGCAGGGGATACGGGCGACTCGGCGGAGAGACCCAGTACTTC. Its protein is CASRGYGRLGGETQYF.

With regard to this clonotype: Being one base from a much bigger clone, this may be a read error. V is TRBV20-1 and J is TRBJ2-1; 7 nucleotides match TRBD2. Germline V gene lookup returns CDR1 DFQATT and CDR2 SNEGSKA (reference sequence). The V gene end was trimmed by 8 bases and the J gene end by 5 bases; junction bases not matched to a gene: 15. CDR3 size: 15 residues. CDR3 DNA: TGCAGTTCTGGGGGGGGAGCAGGGTATGACAATGAGCAGTTCTTC. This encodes CSSGGGAGYDNEQFF.

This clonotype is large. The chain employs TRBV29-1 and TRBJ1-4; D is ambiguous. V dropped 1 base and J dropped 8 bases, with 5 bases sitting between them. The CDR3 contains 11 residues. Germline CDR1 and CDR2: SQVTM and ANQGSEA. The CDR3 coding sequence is TGCAGCGTTGAAGTGGGAGAAAAACTGTTTTTT. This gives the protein CSVEVGEKLFF.